This is a list of T cell receptor beta chains from one sample in a study of T-cell memory formation after mild COVID-19. TCRdb analysed the 5' RACE reads with MiXCR anew, one entry per CDR3 protein. The sample carries a few hundred thousand distinct CDR3 sequences, over 13% recorded once. The sequencing sample was made of PBMCs or a T cell subset sorted from them (not recorded which). The receptors stem from a young man who had mild COVID-19 (a few samples of this study predate the infection). Cell type and time point are not known. Each CDR3 is given with its conserved first and last residue. The D gene is left open where the match is weak. Not every row has a clone size; where given, it reads once, few, many or a size class.

>16|once|TRBV4-2|TRBD2|TRBJ2-4
TGTGCCAGCAGCCAAGAACGCCACAGCGGGGGGAACATTCAGTACTTC
CASSQERHSGGNIQYF
>13|few|TRBV5-1|TRBD2|TRBJ2-3
TGCGCCAGCCGGGAGGAGGGTGGCGCTACGCAGTATTTT
CASREEGGATQYF
>16|few|TRBV6-5|TRBD1|TRBJ2-7
TGTGCCAGCAGCTTTACTATGGGGACAGGGAGGAACGAGCAGTACTTC
CASSFTMGTGRNEQYF
>14|.|TRBV20-1|.|TRBJ2-1
TGCAGTGCTAGAGTATCTGAGGGCTACAATGAGCAGTTCTTC
CSARVSEGYNEQFF
>16|many|TRBV4-1|.|TRBJ1-5
TGCGCCAGCAGCCAAGGAGCTTACCGTTGGGAGCAGCCCCAGCATTTT
CASSQGAYRWEQPQHF
>13|.|TRBV10-3|.|TRBJ1-5
TGTGCCATCAAAGGAGGTATTAATCAGCCCCAGCATTTT
CAIKGGINQPQHF
>14|many|TRBV27|TRBD1|TRBJ1-2
TGTGCCAGCAGTTTAAAGGGGGCAAGCTATGGCTACACCTTC
CASSLKGASYGYTF
>12|.|TRBV7-8|.|TRBJ1-2
TGTGCCAGCAGCTTACTTAACTATGGCTACACCTTC
CASSLLNYGYTF
>13|many|TRBV25-1|.|TRBJ1-1
TGTGCCAGCAGTGAATTCTCCCCCCATGAAGCTTTCTTT
CASSEFSPHEAFF
>14|.|TRBV12-3/TRBV12-4|TRBD1|TRBJ1-5
TGTGCCAGCACTAAAGGACAGGTTTTAGAGCCCCAGCATTTT
CASTKGQVLEPQHF
>15|.|TRBV7-2|TRBD1|TRBJ2-2
TGTGCCAGCAGCTTCACAGGGGGCAACTCCGGGGAGCTGTTTTTT
CASSFTGGNSGELFF
>13|few|TRBV7-2|TRBD1|TRBJ1-4
TGTGCCAGCAGCTGGGACAGGGCTGAAAAACTGTTTTTT
CASSWDRAEKLFF
>16|few|TRBV20-1|TRBD1|TRBJ2-2
TGCAGTGCTAGAGATAGGGACAGCCACAACACCGGGGAGCTGTTTTTT
CSARDRDSHNTGELFF
>15|.|TRBV5-1|TRBD2|TRBJ2-3
TGCGCCAGCAGCTTACCGACTAGCTACACAGATACGCAGTATTTT
CASSLPTSYTDTQYF
>16|few|TRBV7-8|.|TRBJ2-1
TGTGCCAGCAGCTTAGTTGGTAGCGGCTCCATTTGGGAGCAGTTCTTC
CASSLVGSGSIWEQFF
>13|.|TRBV7-9|.|TRBJ1-6
TGTGCCAGCAGCCTTGTGGAGGGATCACCCCTCCACTTT
CASSLVEGSPLHF
>15|.|TRBV5-1|TRBD1|TRBJ1-1
TGCGCCAGCAGCACGACAGGGATCTCTAGTACTGAAGCTTTCTTT
CASSTTGISSTEAFF
>17|.|TRBV2|.|TRBJ2-2
TGTGCCAGCAGTCAACCCCGACCGGGGGTAAACGCCGGGGAGCTGTTTTTT
CASSQPRPGVNAGELFF
>13|.|TRBV6-2/TRBV6-3|.|TRBJ2-2
TGTGCCAGCAGTACTAGCAACACCGGGGAGCTGTTTTTT
CASSTSNTGELFF
>15|.|TRBV4-3|TRBD1|TRBJ1-2
TGCGCCAGCAGCCCAAGACTAGGGACAGGGCATGGCTACACCTTC
CASSPRLGTGHGYTF
>12|.|TRBV25-1|.|TRBJ2-7
TGTGCCAGCAGTGAGGGAGCCTACGAGCAGTACTTC
CASSEGAYEQYF
>14|few|TRBV7-9|.|TRBJ1-6
TGTGCCAGCAGCTTATCGCCTAGGGGAGAGCCCCTCCACTTT
CASSLSPRGEPLHF
>13|.|TRBV2|TRBD1|TRBJ1-2
TGTGCCAGCAGTGAAGAGGTCGAGAAACAGGGGATCTTC
CASSEEVEKQGIF
>14|few|TRBV4-1|.|TRBJ2-5
TGCGCCAGCAGCCAAGTCCCAGACGGAGAGACCCAGTACTTC
CASSQVPDGETQYF
>14|few|TRBV4-2|.|TRBJ2-5
TGTGCCAGCAGCCAAGATGCGGGCCAAGAGACCCAGTACTTC
CASSQDAGQETQYF
>12|.|TRBV29-1|.|TRBJ2-7
TGCAGCGTTGAACAGGGGCCACTTGAGCAGTACTTC
CSVEQGPLEQYF
>14|few|TRBV5-1|.|TRBJ2-3
TGCGCCAGCAGCTTTAGGCAGGCCACAGATACGCAGTATTTT
CASSFRQATDTQYF
>15|.|TRBV20-1|TRBD1|TRBJ1-4
TGCAGTGCTTTTACAGGGGTGGCGACTAATGAAAAACTGTTTTTT
CSAFTGVATNEKLFF
>14|.|TRBV6-5|.|TRBJ1-6
TGTGCCAGCGGAGACGGACAACCTAATTCACCCCTCCACTTT
CASGDGQPNSPLHF
>12|few|TRBV20-1|.|TRBJ1-2
TGCAGTGCGCACCAAGGGGTCTATGGCTACACCTTC
CSAHQGVYGYTF
>13|.|TRBV11-2|TRBD1|TRBJ1-2
TGTGCCAGCAGCCGGGACAGGGAGGGTGGCTACACCTTC
CASSRDREGGYTF
>16|few|TRBV5-1|.|TRBJ2-1
TGCGCCAGCAGCGCATCACAGGGTCTCTCCTACAATGAGCAGTTCTTC
CASSASQGLSYNEQFF
>13|.|TRBV5-1|TRBD1|TRBJ2-1
TGCGCCAGTGGACAGGAAGCTGTGAATGAGCAGTTCTTC
CASGQEAVNEQFF
>14|many|TRBV10-3|TRBD2|TRBJ2-5
TGTGCCACCAGAGGGAGGGAAGGGCAAGAGACCCAGTACTTC
CATRGREGQETQYF
>11|many|TRBV28|.|TRBJ1-2
TGTGCCAGCGGGACGGACTATGGCTACACCTTC
CASGTDYGYTF
>14|few|TRBV12-3/TRBV12-4|.|TRBJ1-4
TGTGCCAGCAGTCCTCGAAGGGTCGCCGGCAAACTGTTTTTT
CASSPRRVAGKLFF
>12|few|TRBV2|.|TRBJ2-1
TGTGCCACCGGGACTCCCTACAATGAGCAGTTCTTC
CATGTPYNEQFF
>14|many|TRBV5-1|.|TRBJ1-4
TGCGCCAGCAGCTTTCAGTTTAACAATGAAAAACTGTTTTTT
CASSFQFNNEKLFF
>15|few|TRBV6-5|TRBD1|TRBJ1-1
TGTGCCAGCAGGAACAGGGGGCAGGCCCCCTCTGAAGCTTTCTTT
CASRNRGQAPSEAFF
>13|many|TRBV20-1|TRBD1|TRBJ1-5
TGCGGACAGGGGAGTTATAGCAATCAGCCCCAGCATTTT
CGQGSYSNQPQHF
>11|.|TRBV27|.|TRBJ1-1
TGTGCCACCCGGACGACCACTGAAGCTTTCTTT
CATRTTTEAFF
>15|many|TRBV6-2/TRBV6-3|TRBD2|TRBJ2-1
TGTGCCAGCAGTACGAGCGGGGGGACCTACAATGAGCAGTTCTTC
CASSTSGGTYNEQFF
>15|few|TRBV5-6|.|TRBJ2-1
TGTGCCAGCAGCTTGTTTCGGGGGCTCGGCGATGAGCAGTTCTTC
CASSLFRGLGDEQFF
>18|once|TRBV5-1|TRBD1|TRBJ2-7
TGCGCCAGCAGCTTGGGGAGTGGGCCCGGGACAGGAGGCTACGAGCAGTACTTC
CASSLGSGPGTGGYEQYF
>11|many|TRBV12-3/TRBV12-4|.|TRBJ2-1
TGTGCCAGCAGTTGGGGGGATGAGCAGTTCTTC
CASSWGDEQFF
>12|.|TRBV6-1|.|TRBJ1-1
TGTGCCAGCAGGAGCTTGAACACTGAAGCTTTCTTT
CASRSLNTEAFF
>17|.|TRBV9|TRBD2|TRBJ2-5
TGTGCCAGCAGCGGGGGGACTAGCGGGGAATTCCAAGAGACCCAGTACTTC
CASSGGTSGEFQETQYF
>12|many|TRBV20-1|.|TRBJ2-7
TGCAGTGCTAGAGAGGTTATCTACGAGCAGTACTTC
CSAREVIYEQYF
>14|.|TRBV7-9|.|TRBJ2-1
TGTGCCAGCAGCTTAAGGCTCGCCTACAATGAGCAGTTCTTC
CASSLRLAYNEQFF
>13|few|TRBV20-1|.|TRBJ2-1
TGCAGTGCCGCCACTATCTCCCGGCGTGAGCAGTTCTTC
CSAATISRREQFF
>12|few|TRBV30|.|TRBJ2-3
TGTGCCTGGAGTGTCGTCACAGATACGCAGTATTTT
CAWSVVTDTQYF
>15|.|TRBV12-3/TRBV12-4|TRBD2|TRBJ2-3
TGTGCCAGCAGTCCGCTCGGAGCGGGGGCAGATACGCAGTATTTT
CASSPLGAGADTQYF
>15|many|TRBV10-3|TRBD1|TRBJ2-7
TGTGCCATCATATTTTCGGACAGGGTGGCACTCGAGCAGTACTTC
CAIIFSDRVALEQYF
>14|many|TRBV27|.|TRBJ1-5
TGTGCCAGCAGTTTCGGCAGGGGCAATCAGCCCCAGCATTTT
CASSFGRGNQPQHF
>14|many|TRBV7-2|.|TRBJ2-5
TGTGCCAGCAGCCGGGGACGGGATCAAGAGACCCAGTACTTC
CASSRGRDQETQYF